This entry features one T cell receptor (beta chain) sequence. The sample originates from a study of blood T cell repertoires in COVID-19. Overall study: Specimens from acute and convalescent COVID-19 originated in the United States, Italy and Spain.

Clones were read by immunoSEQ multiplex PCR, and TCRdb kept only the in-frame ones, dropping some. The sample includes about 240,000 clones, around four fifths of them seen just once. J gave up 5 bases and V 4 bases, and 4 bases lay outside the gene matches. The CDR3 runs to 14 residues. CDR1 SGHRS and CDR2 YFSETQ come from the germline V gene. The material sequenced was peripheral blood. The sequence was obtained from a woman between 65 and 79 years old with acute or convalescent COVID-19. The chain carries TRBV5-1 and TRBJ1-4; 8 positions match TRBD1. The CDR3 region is CASSTGTGNEKLFF. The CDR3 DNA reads TGCGCCAGCAGCACCGGGACAGGCAATGAAAAACTGTTTTTT.